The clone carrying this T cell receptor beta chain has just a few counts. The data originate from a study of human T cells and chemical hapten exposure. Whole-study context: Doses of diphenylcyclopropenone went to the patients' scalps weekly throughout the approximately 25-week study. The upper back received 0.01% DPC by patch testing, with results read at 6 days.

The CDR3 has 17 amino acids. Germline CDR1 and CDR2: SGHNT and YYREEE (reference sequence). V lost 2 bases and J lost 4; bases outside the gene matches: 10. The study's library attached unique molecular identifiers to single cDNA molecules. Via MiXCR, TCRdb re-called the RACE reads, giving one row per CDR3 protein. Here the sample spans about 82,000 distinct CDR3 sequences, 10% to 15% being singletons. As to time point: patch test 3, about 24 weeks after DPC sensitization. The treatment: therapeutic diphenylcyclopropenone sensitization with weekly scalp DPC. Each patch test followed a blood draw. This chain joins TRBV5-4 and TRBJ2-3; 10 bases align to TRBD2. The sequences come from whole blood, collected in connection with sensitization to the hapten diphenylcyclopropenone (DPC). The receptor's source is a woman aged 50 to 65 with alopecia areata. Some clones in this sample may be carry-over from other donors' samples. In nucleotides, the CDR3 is TGTGCCAGCAGCTTCCGCATATCTAGCGGGAGTGCAGATACGCAGTATTTT. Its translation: CASSFRISSGSADTQYF.